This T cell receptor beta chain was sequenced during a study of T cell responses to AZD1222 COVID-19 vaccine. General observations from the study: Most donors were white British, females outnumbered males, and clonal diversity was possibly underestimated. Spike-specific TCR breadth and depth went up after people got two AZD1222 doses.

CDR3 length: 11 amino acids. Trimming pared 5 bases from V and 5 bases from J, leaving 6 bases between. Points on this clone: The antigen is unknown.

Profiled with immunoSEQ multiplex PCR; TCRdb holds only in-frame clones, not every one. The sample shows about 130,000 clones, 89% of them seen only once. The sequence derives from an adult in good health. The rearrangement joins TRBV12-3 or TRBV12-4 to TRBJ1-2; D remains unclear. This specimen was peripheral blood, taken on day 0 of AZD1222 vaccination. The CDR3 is CASSSGYGYTF. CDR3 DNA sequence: TGTGCCAGCAGTAGTGGGTATGGCTACACCTTC.